The sequence of this TCR beta chain was determined in a study of T cell changes during pregnancy in multiple sclerosis. Repertoires were generated with immunoSEQ multiplex PCR, while TCRdb's copy carries only in-frame clones and drops some. The sample records tens of thousands of clones, 93% being singletons. This clone has just one count. Sequenced here: peripheral blood, sampled in the second trimester of pregnancy. This clonotype originated in a female donor with multiple sclerosis, enrolled in a pregnancy study.

CDR3 sequence: CASSQGVRGSEAFF. The CDR3 nucleotides read TGCGCCAGCAGCCAAGGGGTGAGGGGGAGTGAAGCTTTCTTT. The chain combines TRBV4-1 with TRBJ1-1; maybe TRBD1 (6 bases). The V end was cut by 1 base, the J end by 7 bases, with 13 bases between. CDR3 length equals 14 residues. From germline, CDR1 is MGHRA and CDR2 YSYEKL.